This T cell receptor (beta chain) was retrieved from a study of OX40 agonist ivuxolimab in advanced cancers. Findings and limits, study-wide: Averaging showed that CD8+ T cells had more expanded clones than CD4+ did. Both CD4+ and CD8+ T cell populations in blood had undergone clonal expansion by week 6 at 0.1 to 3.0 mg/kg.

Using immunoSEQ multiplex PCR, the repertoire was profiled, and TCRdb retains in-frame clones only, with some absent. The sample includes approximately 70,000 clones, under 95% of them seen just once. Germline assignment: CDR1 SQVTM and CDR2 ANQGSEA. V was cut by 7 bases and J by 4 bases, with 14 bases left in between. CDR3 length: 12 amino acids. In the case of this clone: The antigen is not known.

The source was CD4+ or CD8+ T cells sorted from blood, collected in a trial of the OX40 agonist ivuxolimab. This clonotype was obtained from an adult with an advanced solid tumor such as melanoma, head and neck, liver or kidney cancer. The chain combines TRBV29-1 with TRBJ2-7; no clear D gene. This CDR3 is CSAVDGDYEQYF. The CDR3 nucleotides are TGCAGCGCCGTGGACGGAGATTACGAGCAGTACTTC.